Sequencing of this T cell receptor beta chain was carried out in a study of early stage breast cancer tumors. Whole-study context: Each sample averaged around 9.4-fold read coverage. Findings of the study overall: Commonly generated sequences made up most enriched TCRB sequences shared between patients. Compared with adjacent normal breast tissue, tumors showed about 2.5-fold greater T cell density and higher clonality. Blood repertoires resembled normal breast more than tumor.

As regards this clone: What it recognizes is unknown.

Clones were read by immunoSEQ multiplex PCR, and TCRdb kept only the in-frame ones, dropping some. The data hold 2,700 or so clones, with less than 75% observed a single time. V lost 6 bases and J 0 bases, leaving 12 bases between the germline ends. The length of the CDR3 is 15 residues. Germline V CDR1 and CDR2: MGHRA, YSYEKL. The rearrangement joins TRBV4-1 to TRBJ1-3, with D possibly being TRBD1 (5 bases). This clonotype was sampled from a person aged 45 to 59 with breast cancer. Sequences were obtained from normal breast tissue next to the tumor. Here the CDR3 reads CASRDTLTSGNTIYF. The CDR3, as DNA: TGCGCCAGCAGGGACACCTTGACCTCTGGAAACACCATATATTTT.